This T cell receptor beta chain was identified in a study of cytomegalovirus exposure and HLA in healthy donors. The donors gave bone marrow, and they were healthy. Amplification used 60 Vbeta primers and 13 Jbeta primers. Using immunoSEQ multiplex PCR, the repertoire was profiled, and TCRdb retains in-frame clones only, with some absent. The repertoire holds roughly 120,000 clones, with approximately 78% as singletons. Germline values: CDR1 SQVTM, CDR2 ANQGSEA. V was pared by 5 bases and J by 8 bases, with 16 bases between. The CDR3 contains 12 residues. The receptor was isolated from a woman in her thirties in good health and CMV-seronegative. V is TRBV29-1 and J is TRBJ2-7; D perhaps matches TRBD1 (5 bases). The sequenced material came from PBMCs. The CDR3 bases are TGCAGCGTTTCTGTCCAGGGATCGAAGCAGTACTTC. Translation: CSVSVQGSKQYF.